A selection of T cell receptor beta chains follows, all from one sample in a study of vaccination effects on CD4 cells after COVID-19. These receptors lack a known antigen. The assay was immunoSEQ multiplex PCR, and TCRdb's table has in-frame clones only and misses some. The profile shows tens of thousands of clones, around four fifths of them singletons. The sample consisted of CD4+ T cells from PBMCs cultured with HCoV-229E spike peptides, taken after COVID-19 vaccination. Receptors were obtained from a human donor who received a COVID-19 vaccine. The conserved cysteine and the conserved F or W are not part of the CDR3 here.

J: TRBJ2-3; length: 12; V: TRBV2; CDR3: ASSALSTTDTQY
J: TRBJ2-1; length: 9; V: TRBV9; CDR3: ASSVEGEQF
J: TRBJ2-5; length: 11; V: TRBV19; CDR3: ASSIGGRETQY
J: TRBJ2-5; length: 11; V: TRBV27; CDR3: ASSFRRVETQY
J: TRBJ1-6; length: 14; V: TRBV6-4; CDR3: ASSVGGLSSPSPLH
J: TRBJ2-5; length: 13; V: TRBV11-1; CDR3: ASSTGGVGQETQY
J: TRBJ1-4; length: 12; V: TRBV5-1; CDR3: ASSSGRGGGELF
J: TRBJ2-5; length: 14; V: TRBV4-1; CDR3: ASSRESSGGIETQY
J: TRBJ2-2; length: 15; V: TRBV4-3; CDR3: ASSQGTGTLNTGELF
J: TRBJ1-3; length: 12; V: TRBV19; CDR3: ASGPGRPGNTIY
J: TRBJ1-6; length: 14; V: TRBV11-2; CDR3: ATRTAYSSYNSPLH
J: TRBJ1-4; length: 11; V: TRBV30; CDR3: AWSGDLSEKLF
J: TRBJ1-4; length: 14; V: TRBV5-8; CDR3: ASSLGQSSQNEKLF
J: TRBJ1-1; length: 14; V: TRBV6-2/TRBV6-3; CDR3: ASSDSPSRENTEAF
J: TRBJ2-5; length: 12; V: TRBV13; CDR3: ASSWGTRIETQY
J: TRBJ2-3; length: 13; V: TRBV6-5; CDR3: ASSSQGTYTDTQY
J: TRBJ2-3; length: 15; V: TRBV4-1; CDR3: ASSQGGRTSIQDTQY
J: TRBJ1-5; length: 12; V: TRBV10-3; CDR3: AISPGGVNQPQH
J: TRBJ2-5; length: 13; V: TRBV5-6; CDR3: ASSFVTGAQETQY
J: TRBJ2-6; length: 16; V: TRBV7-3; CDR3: ASSLRDSRSSGANVLT
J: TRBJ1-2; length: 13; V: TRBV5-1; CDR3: ASSLTGTGGDGYT
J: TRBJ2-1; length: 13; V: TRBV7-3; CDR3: ASSSTGQSYNEQF
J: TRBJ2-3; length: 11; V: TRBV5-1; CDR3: ASSLVPTDTQY
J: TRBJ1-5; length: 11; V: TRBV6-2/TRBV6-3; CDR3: ASSYLGDQPQH
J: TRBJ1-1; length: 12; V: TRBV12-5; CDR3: ASGPPRQMFEAF
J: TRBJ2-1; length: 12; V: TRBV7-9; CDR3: ASSLAGNYNEQF
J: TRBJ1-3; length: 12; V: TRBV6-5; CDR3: ASSGSYSGNTIY
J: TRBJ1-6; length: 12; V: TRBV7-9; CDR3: ASSLEGDNSPLH
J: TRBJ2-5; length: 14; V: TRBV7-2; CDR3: ASSSEWTVTGETQY
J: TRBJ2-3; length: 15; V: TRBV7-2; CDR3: ASSLNHLGTGADTQY
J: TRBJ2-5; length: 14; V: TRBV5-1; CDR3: ASSLVLRGSQETQY
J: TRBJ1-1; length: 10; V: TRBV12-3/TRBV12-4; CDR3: ASTQGYTEAF
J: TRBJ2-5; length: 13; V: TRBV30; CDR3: AWSPPGSLGETQY
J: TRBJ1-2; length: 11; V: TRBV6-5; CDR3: ASSPRTAYGYT
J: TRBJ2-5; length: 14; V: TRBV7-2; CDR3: ASSFGLAGGKETQY
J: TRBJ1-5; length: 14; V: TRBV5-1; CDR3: ASSLGTGGANQPQH
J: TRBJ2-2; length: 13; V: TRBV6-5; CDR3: ASKAGEANTGELF
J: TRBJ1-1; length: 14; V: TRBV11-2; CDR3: ASSLEWGQTNTEAF
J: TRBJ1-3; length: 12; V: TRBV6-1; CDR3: ASSEGGSGNTIY
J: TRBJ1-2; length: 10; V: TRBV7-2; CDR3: ASSLTEYGYT
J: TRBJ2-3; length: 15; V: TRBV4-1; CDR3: ASSQVLVRVQGDTQY
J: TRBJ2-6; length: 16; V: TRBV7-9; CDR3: ASSLAVNRDSGANVLT
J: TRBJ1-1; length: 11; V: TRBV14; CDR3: AINVGASTEAF
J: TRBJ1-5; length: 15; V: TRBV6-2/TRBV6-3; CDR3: ASSRATRVVGNQPQH
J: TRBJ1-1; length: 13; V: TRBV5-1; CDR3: ASSPNTGMDTEAF
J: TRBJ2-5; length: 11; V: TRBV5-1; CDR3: ASSSEGVETQY
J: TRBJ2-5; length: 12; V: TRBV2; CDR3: ASSEDKGRETQY
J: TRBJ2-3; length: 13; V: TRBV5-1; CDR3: ASSSLTGGADTQY
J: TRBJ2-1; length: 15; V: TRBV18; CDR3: ASSATSGGASYNEQF
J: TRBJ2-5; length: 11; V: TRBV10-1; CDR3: ASEPKYQETQY
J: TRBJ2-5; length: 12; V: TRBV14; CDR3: ASSITGGPETQY
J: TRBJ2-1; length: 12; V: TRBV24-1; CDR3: ATSDPGRGGRQF
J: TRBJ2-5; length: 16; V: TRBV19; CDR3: ASSIDATSGGPPETQY
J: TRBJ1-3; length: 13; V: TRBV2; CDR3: ASSVGRYSGNTIY